Here is one TCR beta chain with its context. Its antigen is currently unknown. Assay used: immunoSEQ multiplex PCR; TCRdb lists only in-frame clones, some missing. The sample includes a few thousand clones, roughly two thirds of them seen just once. The V gene end was trimmed by 3 bases and the J gene end by 0 bases; junction bases not matched to a gene: 9. The germline CDR1 and CDR2 sequences are LGHNA and YNFKEQ. This CDR3 contains 18 residues. This entry belongs to a study of CD8 T cell repertoires and HIV-1 epitope variants. Whole-study context: Each of Twenty-five Gag and Nef epitope peptides stimulated a separate culture.

J is TRBJ1-2 and V is TRBV4-2; TRBD1 agrees at 11 bases. Input material: cultured CD8+ T cells derived from PBMCs. This TCR was recovered from a male donor with HIV. The CDR3 protein is CASSQTSDRGPANYGYTF. CDR3 sequence (DNA): TGTGCCAGCAGCCAGACATCGGACAGGGGGCCAGCTAACTATGGCTACACCTTC.